Below, 9 T cell receptor beta chains from the same sample are listed, as sequenced in a study of blood T cell repertoires in COVID-19. Some clones are missing from TCRdb's copy, which holds only in-frame ones; the method was immunoSEQ multiplex PCR. The sample carries 250,000 to 350,000 clones, roughly 90% recorded once. Material: peripheral blood. These TCRs come from an older woman with acute or convalescent COVID-19.

The V gene is TRBV5-6, the J gene TRBJ1-1, with 7 bases that match TRBD1. With V trimmed by 4 bases and J by 0 bases, 6 bases remained unmatched. The CDR3 runs to 15 residues. The germline gives CDR1 SGHDT, CDR2 YYEEEE. The CDR3 region is CASSPTGTVNTEAFF. The CDR3 DNA sequence: TGTGCCAGCAGCCCTACCGGGACAGTGAACACTGAAGCTTTCTTT.

J is TRBJ1-4 and V is TRBV15; 9 bases are a match to TRBD1. This CDR3 region has 14 residues. The germline V gene has CDR1 LNHNV and CDR2 YYDKDF (reference sequence). The V segment lost 3 bases and the J segment 5 bases; nucleotides outside the gene matches: 1. The CDR3 loop is CATSRGQGNEKLFF. The CDR3 coding sequence is TGTGCCACCAGCAGGGGACAGGGAAATGAAAAACTGTTTTTT.

The chain carries TRBV7-9 and TRBJ1-1, with D possibly being TRBD1 (5 bases). Germline assignment: CDR1 SEHNR and CDR2 FQNEAQ (reference sequence). The CDR3 is 14 amino acids. The germline V and J ends were trimmed by 4 bases and 5 bases, with 14 bases remaining between them. The CDR3 sequence: CASSSSGGLTEAFF. The CDR3 DNA reads as TGTGCCAGCAGCTCGTCGGGGGGGTTGACTGAAGCTTTCTTT.

V is TRBV4-1 and J is TRBJ2-1, with 7 bases identical to TRBD2. Germline CDR1 is MGHRA and CDR2 is YSYEKL. This CDR3 region has 17 residues. After removal of 3 bases from V and 0 bases from J, the junction contained 8 bases not matched to a gene. The CDR3 region is CASSQGDLAGSYNEQFF. In DNA, the CDR3 is TGCGCCAGCAGCCAGGGTGATTTAGCGGGCTCCTACAATGAGCAGTTCTTC.

The chain links TRBV6-2 or TRBV6-3 to TRBJ2-7, with D hard to call. Germline V gene sequence: CDR1 MNHEY, CDR2 SVGEGT. V dropped 6 bases and J dropped 2 bases, with 8 bases sitting between them. This CDR3 contains 12 residues. Written as DNA, the CDR3 is TGTGCCAGCAGCCCTTTAACCTACGAGCAGTACTTC. Translated, it gives CASSPLTYEQYF.

This clone came up once. The J gene is TRBJ2-2, the V gene TRBV19; the match to TRBD1 covers 10 bases. V dropped 10 bases and J dropped 6; count of bases not matched to a gene: 11. The length of the CDR3 is 15 residues. Germline lookup yields CDR1 LNHDA and CDR2 SQIVND (reference sequence). DNA for the CDR3: TGTGCCACACGAACCGGGACAGGGGCGGCCGGGGAGCTGTTTTTT. It codes for CATRTGTGAAGELFF.

The chain has TRBV12-3 or TRBV12-4 and TRBJ2-2; possible D gene TRBD1, 6 bases. The CDR3 is made up of 13 amino acids. Trimming removed 2 bases from V and 5 bases from J, with 6 bases in between. The CDR3 region has the DNA TGTGCCAGCAGTTTACAGGGGACCGGGGAGCTGTTTTTT. As protein: CASSLQGTGELFF.

The chain uses TRBV28 and TRBJ2-3, with no clear D. Germline-derived CDR1 and CDR2 are MDHEN and SYDVKM. With 1 base removed from V and 10 bases from J, the gap between germline ends came to 18 bases. CDR3 size: 15 residues. In nucleotides, the CDR3 is TGTGCCAGCAGTTTATCTGCCCCCTCCGCGTCGCCGCAGTATTTT. It translates to CASSLSAPSASPQYF. The variable domain in full, completed from reference TRBV28 and TRBJ2-3, reads DVKVTQSSRYLVKRTGEKVFLECVQDMDHENMFWYRQDPGLGLRLIYFSYDVKMKEKGDIPEGYSVSREKKERFSLILESASTNQTSMYLCASSLSAPSASPQYFGPGTRLTVL.

V and J are TRBV6-5 and TRBJ1-6, with D perhaps matching TRBD1 (6 bases). The V end lost 7 bases, the J end lost 6 bases, and 10 bases lay between the germline ends. This CDR3 is 13 amino acids long. CDR1 and CDR2 (germline): MNHEY, SVGAGI. DNA of the CDR3: TGTGCCAGCAACAGGGATGGTAATTCACCCCTCCACTTT. Protein: CASNRDGNSPLHF.